Each of the 32 T cell receptor beta chains below was sequenced from the same sample in a study of PD-L1 blockade in urothelial cancer. Time point meaning: pretreatment peripheral blood. Some clones are missing from TCRdb's copy, which holds only in-frame ones; the method was immunoSEQ multiplex PCR. The sample holds around 35,000 clones, nearly 85% seen once. Material: PBMCs, obtained around atezolizumab (anti-PD-L1) treatment. The receptors here all came from a man aged 55-75 years with urothelial cancer.

The V gene is TRBV11-2, the J gene TRBJ2-1, with unresolved D. This CDR3 is built from 12 residues. Germline CDR1 is SGHAT and CDR2 is FQNNGV. The V end was cut by 1 base, the J end by 9 bases, with 7 bases between. The CDR3 region has the DNA TGTGCCAGCAGCTTAGTCCGTCGTGAGCAGTTCTTC. Amino acids: CASSLVRREQFF.

The rearrangement links TRBV7-3 to TRBJ2-1; D is possibly TRBD2 (6 bases). The CDR3 is made up of 13 amino acids. V lost 8 bases to trimming and J lost 2 bases, with 10 bases between them. CDR1 and CDR2 from the germline V gene are SGHTA and FQGTGA. The CDR3 DNA reads as TGTGCCAGCGGGGGACTGGCCTACAATGAGCAGTTCTTC. Its protein product is CASGGLAYNEQFF. Variable domain in full (rest from reference TRBV7-3 and TRBJ2-1): GAGVSQTPSNKVTEKGKYVELRCDPISGHTALYWYRQSLGQGPEFLIYFQGTGAADDSGLPNDRFFAVRPEGSVSTLKIQRTERGDSAVYLCASGGLAYNEQFFGPGTRLTVL.

The gene calls are TRBV5-6 and TRBJ2-1, with a possible D match to TRBD1 (6 bases). Trimming left V 4 bases short and J 4 bases short, with 15 bases between. CDR1 is SGHDT, CDR2 YYEEEE, per germline. This CDR3 contains 15 residues. CDR3 bases: TGTGCCAGCAGCGTGGCCATGGGGGCATACAATGAGCAGTTCTTC. Its translation is CASSVAMGAYNEQFF. The full variable domain, its missing parts supplied by reference TRBV5-6 and TRBJ2-1, is DAGVTQSPTHLIKTRGQQVTLRCSPKSGHDTVSWYQQALGQGPQFIFQYYEEEERQRGNFPDRFSGHQFPNYSSELNVNALLLGDSALYLCASSVAMGAYNEQFFGPGTRLTVL.

V and J are TRBV7-2 and TRBJ1-6, with a possible D match to TRBD1 (6 bases). The CDR3 length is 14 residues. V was clipped by 5 bases and J by 6 bases, with 11 bases between them. The germline V gene has CDR1 SGHTA and CDR2 FQGNSA. CDR3 coding DNA: TGTGCCAGCAGCAAGGACAGTCGTAATTCACCCCTCCACTTT. Its protein product is CASSKDSRNSPLHF.

The chain uses TRBV30 and TRBJ1-1; tentatively, D is TRBD1 (6 bases). The V gene's germline CDR1 is GTSNPN and CDR2 SVGIG (reference sequence). V lost 2 bases and J 4 bases, leaving 11 bases between the germline ends. The CDR3 has 13 amino acids. CDR3 sequence: CAWSTGWATEAFF. The DNA of the CDR3 is TGTGCCTGGAGTACAGGGTGGGCCACTGAAGCTTTCTTT. Looking up the rest from reference TRBV30 and TRBJ1-1 gives the full variable domain: SQTIHQWPATLVQPVGSPLSLECTVEGTSNPNLYWYRQAAGRGLQLLFYSVGIGQISSEVPQNLSASRPQDRQFILSSKKLLLSDSGFYLCAWSTGWATEAFFGQGTRLTVV.

The V and J genes are TRBV28 and TRBJ2-7; 10 positions match TRBD1. This CDR3 is built from 15 residues. V was clipped by 7 bases and J by 7 bases; unmatched bases: 13. Germline CDR1 and CDR2: MDHEN and SYDVKM. CDR3 in amino acids: CASKTPGQGSEEQYF. The CDR3 DNA reads as TGTGCCAGCAAAACACCGGGACAGGGGTCGGAAGAGCAGTACTTC.

The chain is built from TRBV5-4 and TRBJ2-2; TRBD2 matches 7 bases. This CDR3 is 15 amino acids long. Germline CDR1 is SGHNT and CDR2 is YYREEE (reference sequence). Trimming at V came to 5 bases and at J to 5 bases, leaving 9 bases not matched to a gene. The CDR3 here is CASRPGRERTGELFF. CDR3 nucleotide sequence: TGTGCCAGCAGGCCGGGGCGGGAGAGGACCGGGGAGCTGTTTTTT. Filled out from reference TRBV5-4 and TRBJ2-2, the complete variable domain reads ETGVTQSPTHLIKTRGQQVTLRCSSQSGHNTVSWYQQALGQGPQFIFQYYREEENGRGNFPPRFSGLQFPNYSSELNVNALELDDSALYLCASRPGRERTGELFFGEGSRLTVL.

The rearrangement uses TRBV7-9 and TRBJ2-7; 13 bases match TRBD2. The V and J ends lost 4 bases and 2 bases, in that order; junction bases with no gene match: 2. This CDR3 has 15 amino acids. Germline V lookup: CDR1 SEHNR, CDR2 FQNEAQ (reference sequence). The CDR3 DNA reads as TGTGCCAGCAGCTCACTAGCGGGAGGGCCCTACGAGCAGTACTTC. The encoded protein is CASSSLAGGPYEQYF.

This clone was seen more than once but under ten times. The chain recombines TRBV11-2 with TRBJ2-1; 11 positions agree with TRBD1. Germline trimming cut 5 bases from V and 8 bases from J; bases unmatched to any gene: 11. Germline CDR1 reads SGHAT; CDR2 reads FQNNGV. CDR3 size: 16 residues. The CDR3 DNA reads as TGTGCCAGCAGCATGGGGACAGGGGGGTCGATGGATGAGCAGTTCTTC. Protein sequence: CASSMGTGGSMDEQFF.

The genes are TRBV7-2 and TRBJ2-3; 8 bases align to TRBD1. CDR3 length: 14 residues. The V and J ends lost 3 bases and 5 bases, in that order; junction bases with no gene match: 4. The germline gives CDR1 SGHTA, CDR2 FQGNSA. The CDR3 is CASSLDRVIDTQYF. Written as DNA, the CDR3 is TGTGCCAGCAGCTTGGACAGGGTAATAGATACGCAGTATTTT. Combining the CDR3 with reference TRBV7-2 and TRBJ2-3 gives the whole variable domain GAGVSQSPSNKVTEKGKDVELRCDPISGHTALYWYRQSLGQGLEFLIYFQGNSAPDKSGLPSDRFSAERTGGSVSTLTIQRTQQEDSAVYLCASSLDRVIDTQYFGPGTRLTVL.

The rearrangement uses TRBV7-9 and TRBJ1-6, with 8 bases that match TRBD1. Germline trimming cut 1 base from V and 0 bases from J; bases unmatched to any gene: 8. Germline V gene lookup returns CDR1 SEHNR and CDR2 FQNEAQ (reference sequence). This CDR3 has 19 residues. CDR3 sequence: CASSLETGDLSSYNSPLHF. CDR3 coding DNA: TGTGCCAGCAGCTTAGAGACAGGGGATCTAAGCTCCTATAATTCACCCCTCCACTTT.

The CDR3 coding sequence is TGTGCCAGCAGCCCATCGGGGAGAACCGGGGAGCTGTTTTTT. Protein product: CASSPSGRTGELFF. This chain links TRBV7-3 with TRBJ2-2; D may be TRBD2 (5 bases). Deletions cut 5 bases from V and 5 bases from J, with 12 bases between. The length of the CDR3 is 14 residues. Per germline, CDR1 SGHTA and CDR2 FQGTGA.

The chain carries TRBV11-3 and TRBJ2-3, with 7 bases lining up with TRBD2. The CDR3 is 14 residues long. Losses at the gene ends were 1 base for V and 4 bases for J; bases not matched to a gene: 2. CDR1 and CDR2 from the germline V gene are SGHNT and YENEEA. As DNA, the CDR3 is TGTGCCAGCAGCTTAGTGCGGGAGTCAGATACGCAGTATTTT. Protein product: CASSLVRESDTQYF.

J is TRBJ1-2 and V is TRBV19; D may be TRBD1 (6 bases). The CDR3 sequence is 14 residues long. Germline-derived CDR1 and CDR2 are LNHDA and SQIVND (reference sequence). Deletions cut 6 bases from V and 4 bases from J, with 15 bases between. CDR3 sequence reads: CASSYLQGTYGYTF. DNA of the CDR3: TGTGCCAGTAGCTACTTACAGGGCACCTATGGCTACACCTTC.

The V call is TRBV10-3, the J call TRBJ2-3, with 13 bases that match TRBD2. The germline gives CDR1 ENHRY, CDR2 SYGVKD. The V segment lost 3 bases and the J segment 1 base; nucleotides outside the gene matches: 10. This CDR3 region has 19 residues. The CDR3 spells CAISDPGTSGAMGTDTQYF. DNA for the CDR3: TGTGCCATCAGTGACCCCGGGACTAGCGGGGCTATGGGCACAGATACGCAGTATTTT.

The rearrangement joins TRBV7-2 to TRBJ1-2; TRBD1 matches 8 bases. J gave up 3 bases and V 1 base, and 4 bases lay outside the gene matches. The CDR3 covers 15 residues. Germline values: CDR1 SGHTA, CDR2 FQGNSA. The CDR3 loop reads CASSLGRGLDYGYTF. The CDR3 region has the DNA TGTGCCAGCAGCTTAGGCAGGGGGCTTGACTATGGCTACACCTTC.

V gene TRBV2 combines with J gene TRBJ2-7; the match to TRBD2 covers 13 bases. With V trimmed by 6 bases and J by 8 bases, 10 bases remained unmatched. Germline CDR1 is SNHLY and CDR2 is FYNNEI. This CDR3 region has 15 residues. As DNA, the CDR3 is TGTGCCAGCAGCCTAGAGGGGACTAGCGGGACCAAGCAGTACTTC. As protein: CASSLEGTSGTKQYF. Looking up the rest from reference TRBV2 and TRBJ2-7 gives the full variable domain: EPEVTQTPSHQVTQMGQEVILRCVPISNHLYFYWYRQILGQKVEFLVSFYNNEISEKSEIFDDQFSVERPDGSNFTLKIRSTKLEDSAMYFCASSLEGTSGTKQYFGPGTRLTVT.

Relative to its sample, this clone is medium-sized. CDR3 nucleotides: TGTGCCAGCAGCCAAGATTTGGTAGGGACTAGGAAGTTCTTC. This translates into CASSQDLVGTRKFF. V usage is TRBV14 and J usage is TRBJ2-1; 8 bases line up with TRBD2. With 0 bases clipped from V and 14 bases from J, the junction kept 9 bases outside the gene matches. Germline-derived CDR1 and CDR2 are SGHDN and FVKESK. This CDR3 region has 14 residues.

This sequence joins TRBV5-5 and TRBJ2-7; the D gene is possibly TRBD1 (6 bases). The germline V and J ends were trimmed by 0 bases and 0 bases, with 10 bases remaining between them. In germline, CDR1 is SGHKS, CDR2 YYEKEE (reference sequence). This CDR3 has 15 residues. The CDR3 sequence: CASSLGQGSSYEQYF. DNA for the CDR3: TGTGCCAGCAGCTTGGGCCAGGGGTCCTCCTACGAGCAGTACTTC.

This clone has only one observation. The chain employs TRBV20-1 and TRBJ2-3; no reliable D call. This CDR3 spans 11 amino acids. The V gene lost 5 bases and the J gene lost 5 bases, with 8 bases spanning the gap. Germline CDR1 is DFQATT and CDR2 is SNEGSKA (reference sequence). The CDR3 spells CSAATGDTQYF. In DNA form, the CDR3 reads TGCAGTGCTGCGACGGGAGATACGCAGTATTTT.

The J gene is TRBJ2-3, the V gene TRBV12-5; 7 bases align to TRBD2. Trimming took 5 bases from V and 0 from J; bases not matched to a gene: 5. The CDR3 consists of 15 residues. Germline V gives CDR1 LGHNT, CDR2 FRNRAP. CDR3 bases: TGTGCTAGTGGTCCCGGGGGGTCTAGCACAGATACGCAGTATTTT. Translated: CASGPGGSSTDTQYF.

The chain has TRBV7-6 and TRBJ2-2; 8 bases are a match to TRBD2. CDR3 length: 14 amino acids. Unmatched junction bases numbered 6, after V lost 8 bases and J lost 4 bases. CDR1 is SGHVS, CDR2 FNYEAQ, per germline. The CDR3 DNA follows: TGTGCCAGCGCCGGGACTAGAGGCACCGGGGAGCTGTTTTTT. Translating gives CASAGTRGTGELFF.

The chain has TRBV7-3 and TRBJ2-7, with 13 nucleotides matching TRBD2. This CDR3 region has 15 residues. CDR1 SGHTA and CDR2 FQGTGA come from the germline V gene. Unmatched junction bases numbered 4, after V lost 5 bases and J lost 3 bases. This chain's CDR3 is CASSPGTSGNYEQYF. CDR3 nucleotides: TGTGCCAGCAGCCCTGGGACTAGCGGGAACTACGAGCAGTACTTC.

This clone was observed a few times. This rearrangement joins TRBV6-4 to TRBJ2-3; no clear D. The V and J ends lost 4 bases and 0 bases respectively, with 8 bases between them. This CDR3 has 14 residues. The germline gives CDR1 MRHNA, CDR2 SNTAGT. CDR3 DNA: TGTGCCAGCAGTGGAGGTTCTAGCACAGATACGCAGTATTTT. Protein: CASSGGSSTDTQYF.

The V gene is TRBV30, the J gene TRBJ2-2, with 9 positions matching TRBD2. The CDR3 has 16 amino acids. With V trimmed by 5 bases and J by 4 bases, 11 bases remained unmatched. Germline loops: CDR1 GTSNPN, CDR2 SVGIG (reference sequence). The chain's CDR3 is CAWGAWGGRATGELFF. In DNA, the CDR3 is TGTGCCTGGGGTGCCTGGGGCGGGAGGGCCACCGGGGAGCTGTTTTTT.

This clone has a single count. This sequence joins TRBV7-2 and TRBJ2-5; a weak D match, TRBD1 (7 bases). The germline CDR1 and CDR2 sequences are SGHTA and FQGNSA. Trimming stripped 4 bases from V and 5 bases from J, with 17 bases between. This CDR3 is 15 amino acids long. CDR3 protein: CASSSPRTGGETQYF. The DNA for the CDR3 is TGTGCCAGCAGCTCACCAAGGACAGGAGGGGAGACCCAGTACTTC.

This clone occurred once. This chain connects TRBV4-2 to TRBJ1-5; TRBD1 matches at 10 bases. Unmatched junction bases numbered 4, after V lost 0 bases and J lost 5 bases. Per germline, CDR1 LGHNA and CDR2 YNFKEQ. The CDR3 contains 16 residues. The CDR3 spells CASSQERQGAYQPQHF. The DNA for the CDR3 is TGTGCCAGCAGCCAAGAACGACAGGGGGCATATCAGCCCCAGCATTTT.

The chain couples TRBV2 to TRBJ2-2; possible D gene TRBD2, 5 bases. Germline V gene lookup returns CDR1 SNHLY and CDR2 FYNNEI. Trimming took 6 bases from V and 6 from J, leaving 8 bases between them. This CDR3 is 12 amino acids long. DNA of the CDR3: TGTGCCAGCAGGGGAGCGGCCGGGGAGCTGTTTTTT. Translation gives CASRGAAGELFF.

This clone was observed a single time. V usage is TRBV7-2 and J usage is TRBJ2-5; a possible D gene is TRBD2 (5 bases). Germline lookup yields CDR1 SGHTA and CDR2 FQGNSA. The V gene lost 2 bases and the J gene lost 5 bases, with 12 bases spanning the gap. The CDR3 loop spans 14 amino acids. The CDR3 bases are TGTGCCAGCAGCTTATCACTAGGCTCGGAGACCCAGTACTTC. This translates into CASSLSLGSETQYF.

This clone was seen just once. J is TRBJ2-3 and V is TRBV7-2, with a possible D match to TRBD1 (6 bases). The CDR3 is 17 residues long. Germline values: CDR1 SGHTA, CDR2 FQGNSA. V shed 1 base and J shed 2 bases, with 16 bases lying between them. CDR3 residues: CASSLVGTGLSTDTQYF. The CDR3 nucleotides are TGTGCCAGCAGCTTAGTTGGAACAGGGCTGTCCACAGATACGCAGTATTTT.

On this clone: This may arise from a read error, as a much more abundant clone is one base away. Within the sample, other DNA sequences also encode this same CDR3. The chain links TRBV4-3 to TRBJ2-7; 8 bases match TRBD2. V shed 3 bases and J 2 bases; nucleotides not matched to a gene: 3. Germline V gives CDR1 LGHNA, CDR2 YSLEER. The CDR3 spans 14 residues. CDR3 in amino acids: CASSHGGAAYEQYF. For the CDR3, the DNA is TGCGCCAGCAGCCACGGGGGGGCTGCCTACGAGCAGTACTTC.

The chain joins TRBV5-1 to TRBJ2-3; D call uncertain. The CDR3 runs to 13 residues. V gave up 5 bases and J gave up 10 bases, with 17 bases separating them. Germline V lookup: CDR1 SGHRS, CDR2 YFSETQ. The chain's CDR3 is CASSEQPQRAQYF. As DNA, the CDR3 is TGCGCCAGCAGTGAACAGCCTCAACGCGCGCAGTATTTT.